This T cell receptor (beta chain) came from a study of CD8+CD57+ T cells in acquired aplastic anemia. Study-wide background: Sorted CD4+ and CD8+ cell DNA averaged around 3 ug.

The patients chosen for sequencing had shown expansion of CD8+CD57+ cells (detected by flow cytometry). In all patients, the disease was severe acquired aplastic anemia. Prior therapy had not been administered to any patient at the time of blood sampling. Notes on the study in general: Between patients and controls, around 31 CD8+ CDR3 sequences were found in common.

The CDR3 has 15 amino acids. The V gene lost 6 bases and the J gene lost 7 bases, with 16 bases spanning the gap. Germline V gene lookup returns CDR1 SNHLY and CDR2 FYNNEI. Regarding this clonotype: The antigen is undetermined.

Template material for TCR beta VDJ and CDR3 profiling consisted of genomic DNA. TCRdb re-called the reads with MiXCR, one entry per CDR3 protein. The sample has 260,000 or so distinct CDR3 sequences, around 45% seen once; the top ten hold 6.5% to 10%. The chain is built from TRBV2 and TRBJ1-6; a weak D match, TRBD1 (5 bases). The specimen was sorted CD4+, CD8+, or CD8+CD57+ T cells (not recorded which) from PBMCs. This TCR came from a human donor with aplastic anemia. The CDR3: CASRVAWGENSPLHF. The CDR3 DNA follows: TGTGCCAGCAGGGTGGCGTGGGGCGAGAATTCACCCCTCCACTTT.